The 19 T cell receptor beta chains in this list originate from one sample, sequenced in a study of shared clonotypes between healthy human individuals. Positive CCR7 selection of CD45RO-negative cells yielded the naive CD8 cells, and terminally differentiated effector memory CD45RA+ cells were excluded. Clones were read by immunoSEQ multiplex PCR, and TCRdb kept only the in-frame ones, dropping some. The table includes a few hundred thousand clones, 95% to 96% detected once. The sample taken for sequencing was naive CD8+ T cells sorted from blood. The receptors come from a woman aged 25 to 39 in good health.

The gene calls are TRBV28 and TRBJ2-7; 8 bases align to TRBD2. V was clipped by 6 bases and J by 0 bases; unmatched bases: 1. Germline assignment: CDR1 MDHEN and CDR2 SYDVKM. The CDR3 runs 13 residues. The CDR3, as DNA: TGTGCCAGCAGAAGCGGGAGCTCCTACGAGCAGTACTTC. It specifies CASRSGSSYEQYF. The full variable domain, its missing parts supplied by reference TRBV28 and TRBJ2-7, is DVKVTQSSRYLVKRTGEKVFLECVQDMDHENMFWYRQDPGLGLRLIYFSYDVKMKEKGDIPEGYSVSREKKERFSLILESASTNQTSMYLCASRSGSSYEQYFGPGTRLTVT.

The chain joins TRBV28 to TRBJ1-2, with D possibly matching TRBD1 (6 bases). The CDR3 extends over 14 amino acids. Trimming took off 6 bases at V and 8 bases at J, with 19 bases between the two ends. Per germline, CDR1 MDHEN and CDR2 SYDVKM. CDR3 sequence (DNA): TGTGCCAGCAGATCACAGGGAGGTCGGGAGGGCTACACCTTC. This encodes CASRSQGGREGYTF.

This clone is a singleton in its sample. CDR3 nucleotides: TGTGCCAGCATCGCAGGACGCGGCGAGCAGTACTTC. Translating gives CASIAGRGEQYF. The V gene is TRBV25-1, the J gene TRBJ2-7, with unresolved D. The CDR3 is 12 residues long. Germline assignment: CDR1 MGHDK and CDR2 SYGVNS. The V and J ends lost 7 bases and 6 bases respectively, with 13 bases between them.

This clone was seen once. This chain links TRBV28 with TRBJ2-5; 8 bases are shared with TRBD1. This CDR3 spans 16 amino acids. J gave up 0 bases and V 4 bases, and 7 bases lay outside the gene matches. Germline lookup yields CDR1 MDHEN and CDR2 SYDVKM. The CDR3 nucleotides are TGTGCCAGCAGTTCGGGGCAGGGGGCCTACCAAGAGACCCAGTACTTC. Amino acid sequence: CASSSGQGAYQETQYF.

This clone was seen a single time. The V and J genes are TRBV6-5 and TRBJ1-2; 8 nucleotides agree with TRBD1. The trim removed 6 bases at V and 4 bases at J, leaving 10 bases unmatched. This CDR3 spans 15 amino acids. From germline, CDR1 is MNHEY and CDR2 SVGAGI. The CDR3 sequence: CASSPRTGTFYGYTF. The CDR3 bases are TGTGCCAGCAGCCCCAGGACAGGGACCTTCTATGGCTACACCTTC.

This clone was detected once. V and J are TRBV7-9 and TRBJ1-3; no firm D call. With 3 bases removed from V and 4 bases from J, the gap between germline ends came to 4 bases. CDR3 size: 12 residues. From germline, CDR1 is SEHNR and CDR2 FQNEAQ (reference sequence). CDR3 in amino acids: CASSFDGNTIYF. The CDR3 DNA follows: TGTGCCAGCAGCTTCGACGGAAACACCATATATTTT.

The chain has TRBV9 and TRBJ1-4; D not resolved. Trimming took 0 bases from V and 7 from J, leaving 4 bases between them. The CDR3 contains 12 residues. Per germline, CDR1 SGDLS and CDR2 YYNGEE. The CDR3 DNA follows: TGTGCCAGCAGCGTAGATTCTGAAAAACTGTTTTTT. Encoded protein: CASSVDSEKLFF.

The V gene is TRBV12-5, the J gene TRBJ2-7; D may be TRBD2 (6 bases). Germline-derived CDR1 and CDR2 are LGHNT and FRNRAP. CDR3 length: 12 amino acids. V was shortened by 4 bases and J by 7 bases, with 11 bases between the two germline ends. This CDR3 is CASGSPGGEQYF. DNA for the CDR3: TGTGCTAGTGGTTCCCCAGGAGGGGAGCAGTACTTC.

The chain uses TRBV7-3 and TRBJ2-1; no definite D call. This CDR3 is built from 16 residues. V lost 5 bases and J 0 bases, leaving 14 bases between the germline ends. CDR1 and CDR2 from the germline V gene are SGHTA and FQGTGA. The CDR3 is CASSPRSLSSYNEQFF. CDR3 bases: TGTGCCAGCAGCCCCCGGAGTTTAAGCTCCTACAATGAGCAGTTCTTC.

The rearrangement links TRBV11-2 to TRBJ2-1; no clear D gene. The CDR3 runs 12 residues. V was shortened by 1 base and J by 9 bases, with 7 bases between the two germline ends. Germline CDR1 and CDR2: SGHAT and FQNNGV. CDR3 sequence reads: CASSLVRTEQFF. DNA for the CDR3: TGTGCCAGCAGCTTAGTCAGGACTGAGCAGTTCTTC.

The chain combines TRBV4-1 with TRBJ2-1; a weak D match, TRBD2 (5 bases). The CDR3 runs to 16 residues. Germline V gene lookup returns CDR1 MGHRA and CDR2 YSYEKL. V was cut by 0 bases and J by 4 bases, with 13 bases left in between. The CDR3 protein is CASSQDVGRSYNEQFF. In DNA form, the CDR3 reads TGCGCCAGCAGCCAAGATGTGGGGAGATCGTACAATGAGCAGTTCTTC.

The rearrangement links TRBV29-1 to TRBJ1-2; the D is unclear. Trimming removed 0 bases at V and 0 bases at J, with 17 bases between. The CDR3 is 17 amino acids. Germline assignment: CDR1 SQVTM and CDR2 ANQGSEA. CDR3 amino acids: CSVEDSVTVSSNYGYTF. The DNA of the CDR3 is TGCAGCGTTGAAGATTCGGTTACGGTGAGCTCTAACTATGGCTACACCTTC.

The chain recombines TRBV5-6 with TRBJ2-1, with a tentative D call TRBD1 (5 bases). Germline values: CDR1 SGHDT, CDR2 YYEEEE. V lost 0 bases, J lost 0 bases, and 16 bases lay in between. CDR3 size: 18 residues. CDR3 sequence reads: CASSLDPGHFSSYNEQFF. The DNA of the CDR3 is TGTGCCAGCAGCTTGGACCCCGGACACTTTAGCTCCTACAATGAGCAGTTCTTC.

V gene TRBV28 combines with J gene TRBJ2-2; D call uncertain. Trimming took off 4 bases at V and 7 bases at J, with 16 bases between the two ends. Per germline, CDR1 MDHEN and CDR2 SYDVKM. The CDR3 consists of 15 residues. DNA of the CDR3: TGTGCCAGCAGTTCGGGTAGGGCCATTCACGGGGAGCTGTTTTTT. Amino acid sequence: CASSSGRAIHGELFF.

The chain is built from TRBV7-2 and TRBJ2-2; D is perhaps TRBD2 (5 bases). With 1 base removed from V and 9 bases from J, the gap between germline ends came to 15 bases. The CDR3 covers 15 residues. Germline CDR1 is SGHTA and CDR2 is FQGNSA. The CDR3 spells CASSLVEGVARELFF. As DNA, the CDR3 is TGTGCCAGCAGCTTAGTAGAGGGAGTGGCGCGGGAGCTGTTTTTT.

The chain has TRBV2 and TRBJ2-1; TRBD2 aligns across 9 bases. Germline V lookup: CDR1 SNHLY, CDR2 FYNNEI. J gave up 10 bases and V 5 bases, and 3 bases lay outside the gene matches. The CDR3 spans 12 residues. The CDR3 is CASSPSGAEQFF. CDR3 DNA: TGTGCCAGCAGTCCTAGCGGGGCGGAGCAGTTCTTC.

This chain links TRBV2 with TRBJ2-7; D is uncertain. Germline CDR1 reads SNHLY; CDR2 reads FYNNEI. The germline V and J ends were trimmed by 3 bases and 4 bases, with 10 bases remaining between them. The CDR3 spans 13 residues. As DNA, the CDR3 is TGTGCCAGCAGTGAGGGTCTCCCTTACGAGCAGTACTTC. The encoded protein is CASSEGLPYEQYF.

This sequence joins TRBV19 and TRBJ2-1; D ambiguous. Germline CDR1 is LNHDA and CDR2 is SQIVND (reference sequence). This CDR3 has 13 amino acids. The V and J ends lost 5 bases and 6 bases respectively, with 11 bases between them. CDR3 region: CASSLSHRNEQFF. In DNA form, the CDR3 reads TGTGCCAGTAGTCTCTCCCACCGCAATGAGCAGTTCTTC.

The CDR3 is CASSLVRETQYF. In DNA form, the CDR3 reads TGTGCCAGCTCACTTGTCCGGGAGACCCAGTACTTC. This sequence joins TRBV18 and TRBJ2-5; no reliable D call. CDR1 and CDR2 from the germline V gene are KGHSH and LQKENI. V was pared by 4 bases and J by 5 bases, with 8 bases between. CDR3 length: 12 residues.